This T cell receptor (beta chain) derives from a study of cytomegalovirus exposure and HLA in healthy donors. General observations from the study: The study labeled roughly 160 TCR beta chains cytomegalovirus-associated. Presence/absence analyses supposed approximately even sequencing depth among donors.

With respect to this clone: Its matching antigen is unknown.

This CDR3 has 12 residues. CDR1 and CDR2 (germline): MDHEN, SYDVKM. V shed 6 bases, J shed 13 bases, and the junction held 9 bases outside the gene matches. Both 60 Vbeta primers and 13 Jbeta primers went into the PCR. Generated by immunoSEQ multiplex PCR, the TCRdb table keeps only in-frame clones and is missing some. The top ten clones hold about 3% of a sample with 50,000 or so clones, roughly 80% of them seen once. This sequence joins TRBV28 and TRBJ2-3; 8 bases are a match to TRBD2. The source of this sequence is a woman between 35 and 50 years old in good health and CMV-seropositive. Specimen: PBMCs. The CDR3 loop is CASSKRTSTKYF. The DNA for the CDR3 is TGTGCCAGCAGCAAAAGGACTAGCACAAAGTATTTT.